A single T cell receptor (beta chain) is shown here with its context. Its antigen is not known. The record originates from a study of T cell responses to AZD1222 COVID-19 vaccine. Study-wide results and caveats: No day 14 peak samples; only post-peak repertoires were characterized. Reports indicate that nearly half of spike-specific TCRs are directed at unmutated variant regions.

V was pared by 3 bases and J by 5 bases, with 13 bases between. The CDR3 has 14 residues. Germline V gene lookup returns CDR1 SGHVS and CDR2 FQNEAQ. Repertoires were generated with immunoSEQ multiplex PCR, while TCRdb's copy carries only in-frame clones and drops some. The sample has some 180,000 clones, 85% to 95% seen once. Source: peripheral blood, taken 28 days after the second AZD1222 dose. This clonotype was obtained from an adult who received the AZD1222 COVID-19 vaccine. The V call is TRBV7-8, the J call TRBJ1-2, with D maybe TRBD1 (5 bases). In nucleotides, the CDR3 is TGTGCCAGCAGCTTTGCACAGGCGGTGTATGGCTACACCTTC. The encoded protein is CASSFAQAVYGYTF.